The rows below give T cell receptor beta chains drawn from one sample of a study of Tregs in tolerant kidney transplant recipients. TCRdb's copy holds only in-frame clones and misses some; the assay was immunoSEQ multiplex PCR. Among around 230,000 clones listed, more than 65% were seen once. Sequencing was carried out using CD4+ T cells from blood. The receptors shown here come from a human donor in good health. CDR3s include the opening cysteine and the closing phenylalanine or tryptophan. Fields, in order: V gene, J gene, CDR3 protein.

>TRBV7-9|TRBJ1-6
CASSFPFSPLHF
>TRBV6-1|TRBJ1-4
CASNRAGNEKLFF
>TRBV6-5|TRBJ1-3
CASSFRQGARGNTIYF
>TRBV21-1|TRBJ2-7
CASSTSARDSGYEQYF
>TRBV20-1|TRBJ2-3
CSASGNTQYF
>TRBV7-2|TRBJ2-3
CASERGGAGTDTQYF
>TRBV5-1|TRBJ2-1
CASSLMVAGANEQFF
>TRBV21-1|TRBJ1-5
CASSGTKGNQPQHF
>TRBV7-9|TRBJ2-7
CASSLSRLAGEQYF
>TRBV5-1|TRBJ1-6
CASSPGREDSPLHF
>TRBV2|TRBJ2-1
CASSEATTEQFF
>TRBV5-4|TRBJ2-7
CASSSGVSGKVSYEQYF
>TRBV6-1|TRBJ1-2
CASSEVNSGYTF
>TRBV7-6|TRBJ2-1
CASSSRRGATYNEQFF
>TRBV5-5|TRBJ2-7
CASSSQTGPYEQYF
>TRBV6-6|TRBJ1-6
CASSSRDSDNSPLHF
>TRBV6-1|TRBJ1-2
CASRSRDRGYGYTF
>TRBV6-5|TRBJ2-7
CASSYVRGSEQYF
>TRBV10-2|TRBJ2-3
CASSEGGSGADTQYF
>TRBV5-1|TRBJ1-1
CASSLAHTGNTEAFF
>TRBV2|TRBJ2-4
CASIGGAKNIQYF
>TRBV6-5|TRBJ1-3
CASSSRETGARNTIYF
>TRBV5-1|TRBJ2-3
CASSLGHRDTRTDTQYF
>TRBV11-2|TRBJ2-5
CASSFPRETQYF
>TRBV5-1|TRBJ1-2
CASSLDGFNYGYTF